Below, 30 T cell receptor beta chains from the same sample are listed, as sequenced in a study of T cell responses to AZD1222 COVID-19 vaccine. Generated by immunoSEQ multiplex PCR, the TCRdb table keeps only in-frame clones and is missing some. There are about 120,000 clones in the sample; 85% to 95% occur only once, and about 1.4% lies in the top ten. The specimen comprised peripheral blood, sampled 28 days after the second AZD1222 dose. The receptors were gathered from an adult who received the AZD1222 COVID-19 vaccine.

The V gene is TRBV24-1, the J gene TRBJ2-1, with TRBD2 matching 9 bases. Germline values: CDR1 KGHDR, CDR2 SFDVKD. Trimming cost V 4 bases and J 4 bases; bases outside gene matches: 7. The length of the CDR3 is 16 residues. The CDR3 bases are TGTGCCACCAGTGAGCTCACTAGCGGGTCATACAATGAGCAGTTCTTC. It encodes CATSELTSGSYNEQFF.

The chain is built from TRBV6-1 and TRBJ1-1; 7 nucleotides align to TRBD1. CDR1 is MNHNS, CDR2 SASEGT, per germline. With V trimmed by 0 bases and J by 4 bases, 5 bases remained unmatched. The CDR3 extends over 15 amino acids. The DNA for the CDR3 is TGTGCCAGCAGTGAAGCGGAGGGGGCGTCCACTGAAGCTTTCTTT. The encoded protein is CASSEAEGASTEAFF.

This sequence joins TRBV7-9 and TRBJ2-1, with 10 bases identical to TRBD2. Looked up from germline, CDR1 is SEHNR and CDR2 is FQNEAQ (reference sequence). This CDR3 contains 17 residues. J lost 10 bases, V lost 10 bases, and 22 bases had no gene match. The CDR3 DNA reads TGTGCCACCCGGGGGGCTAGCGGGAGTGGGGACTTTGGAGAGCAGTTCTTC. It specifies CATRGASGSGDFGEQFF.

The chain combines TRBV30 with TRBJ2-3; 7 nucleotides line up with TRBD2. Per the germline V gene, CDR1 is GTSNPN and CDR2 is SVGIG (reference sequence). V shed 2 bases, J shed 2 bases, and the junction held 7 bases outside the gene matches. This CDR3 comprises 15 residues. The CDR3 spells CAWSNGGGNTDTQYF. CDR3 sequence (DNA): TGTGCCTGGAGTAACGGGGGAGGGAACACAGATACGCAGTATTTT.

This clone appeared once. The CDR3, as DNA: TGTGCCAGCAGCCATCTTGAGGGAGAGACCCAGTACTTC. It yields the protein CASSHLEGETQYF. The V and J genes are TRBV7-9 and TRBJ2-5; the D gene is possibly TRBD2 (5 bases). The CDR3 totals 13 residues. V dropped 5 bases and J dropped 4 bases, with 11 bases sitting between them. Germline V lookup: CDR1 SEHNR, CDR2 FQNEAQ (reference sequence). The full variable domain, in which reference TRBV7-9 and TRBJ2-5 provide the parts outside the CDR3, is DTGVSQNPRHKITKRGQNVTFRCDPISEHNRLYWYRQTLGQGPEFLTYFQNEAQLEKSRLLSDRFSAERPKGSFSTLEIQRTEQGDSAMYLCASSHLEGETQYFGPGTRLLVL.

This sequence joins TRBV6-1 and TRBJ2-7; perhaps TRBD1 as D (5 bases). This CDR3 has 13 amino acids. The germline V gene has CDR1 MNHNS and CDR2 SASEGT. V was clipped by 2 bases and J by 3 bases, with 8 bases between them. CDR3 in DNA: TGTGCCAGCAGTGAATCCAGGGTCTACGAGCAGTACTTC. It is translated as CASSESRVYEQYF.

The V and J genes are TRBV15 and TRBJ1-1; 10 nucleotides match TRBD1. With V trimmed by 3 bases and J by 4 bases, 17 bases remained unmatched. CDR3 length: 19 residues. Germline V gene data show CDR1 as LNHNV and CDR2 as YYDKDF (reference sequence). This CDR3 is CATSRSNIWRDRGVTEAFF. The CDR3 nucleotides read TGTGCCACCAGCAGGAGTAACATATGGCGGGACAGGGGTGTCACTGAAGCTTTCTTT.

This clone has just a few counts. The chain links TRBV5-8 to TRBJ1-3; D ambiguous. The V gene lost 5 bases and the J gene lost 4 bases, with 10 bases spanning the gap. The CDR3 is 13 amino acids. Germline V lookup: CDR1 SGHTS, CDR2 YDEGEE. The CDR3 sequence is CASRGGGGNTIYF. CDR3 coding DNA: TGTGCCAGCAGAGGCGGAGGGGGAAACACCATATATTTT. The full variable domain, completed using reference TRBV5-8 and TRBJ1-3, is EAGVTQSPTHLIKTRGQQATLRCSPISGHTSVYWYQQALGLGLQFLLWYDEGEERNRGNFPPRFSGRQFPNYSSELNVNALELEDSALYLCASRGGGGNTIYFGEGSWLTVV.

J is TRBJ1-5 and V is TRBV6-5, with 7 bases matching TRBD1. The CDR3 contains 14 residues. From germline, CDR1 is MNHEY and CDR2 SVGAGI. The junction had 8 bases not matched to a gene; V was cut back by 6 bases and J by 6 bases. The DNA of the CDR3 is TGTGCCAGCAGCGCCGACAGGGCAGGTCAGCCCCAGCATTTT. This codes for CASSADRAGQPQHF.

This chain links TRBV5-1 with TRBJ1-2; tentative D call: TRBD1 (5 bases). V lost 0 bases and J lost 8, with 11 bases in between. The germline CDR1 and CDR2 sequences are SGHRS and YFSETQ. The CDR3 runs 13 residues. This CDR3 reads CASSLGTHVGYTF. In DNA form, the CDR3 reads TGCGCCAGCAGCTTGGGGACACACGTGGGCTACACCTTC.

This clone was detected only once. The chain links TRBV6-4 to TRBJ2-1; D is possibly TRBD2 (6 bases). CDR1 and CDR2 (germline): MRHNA, SNTAGT. Trimming pared 4 bases from V and 2 bases from J, leaving 12 bases between. This CDR3 is built from 15 residues. The CDR3 spells CASSVGRETYNEQFF. CDR3 sequence (DNA): TGTGCCAGCAGTGTGGGGCGGGAAACCTACAATGAGCAGTTCTTC.

J is TRBJ2-1 and V is TRBV3-1 (or the pseudogene TRBV3-2); 9 positions match TRBD2. V dropped 4 bases and J dropped 4; count of bases not matched to a gene: 8. CDR1 and CDR2 from the germline V gene are LGHDT and YNNKEL (reference sequence). The CDR3 is 16 amino acids. CDR3 nucleotides: TGTGCCAGCAGCCTCCCCGGACTAGCGATATACAATGAGCAGTTCTTC. Translating it yields CASSLPGLAIYNEQFF.

The chain joins TRBV3-1 (or the pseudogene TRBV3-2) to TRBJ2-1; possible D gene TRBD2, 5 bases. CDR3 length: 16 residues. The V and J ends lost 0 bases and 4 bases respectively, with 13 bases between them. Per the germline V gene, CDR1 is LGHDT and CDR2 is YNNKEL (reference sequence). CDR3 protein: CASSQDRSGKYNEQFF. DNA for the CDR3: TGTGCCAGCAGCCAAGATCGAAGCGGAAAATACAATGAGCAGTTCTTC.

The rearrangement links TRBV27 to TRBJ1-6; D perhaps matches TRBD1 (5 bases). Trimming removed 6 bases at V and 2 bases at J, with 14 bases between. Looked up from germline, CDR1 is MNHEY and CDR2 is SMNVEV (reference sequence). This CDR3 region has 16 residues. The CDR3 nucleotides read TGTGCCAGCAGGGTGGGGCGAAGGGCCTATAATTCACCCCTCCACTTT. It translates to CASRVGRRAYNSPLHF.

This clone appeared a single time. This chain uses TRBV5-1 with TRBJ1-2; TRBD1 is a possible D gene (6 bases). Germline CDR1 is SGHRS and CDR2 is YFSETQ. This CDR3 has 13 residues. V lost 4 bases and J lost 8, with 15 bases in between. Here the CDR3 reads CASSEQGQDGYTF. The CDR3 DNA reads TGCGCCAGCAGCGAACAGGGCCAGGACGGCTACACCTTC.

In DNA, the CDR3 is TGTGCCAGCAGTGGGGGGGACAGGGGACTCCAAGAGACCCAGTACTTC. Translating gives CASSGGDRGLQETQYF. V gene TRBV2 combines with J gene TRBJ2-5; 10 bases are a match to TRBD1. The CDR3 contains 16 residues. J lost 1 base, V lost 4 bases, and 6 bases had no gene match. CDR1 and CDR2 (germline): SNHLY, FYNNEI.

The rearrangement joins TRBV14 to TRBJ2-7; D is unresolved. This CDR3 region has 16 residues. The V and J ends lost 0 bases and 1 base respectively, with 13 bases between them. Germline CDR1 SGHDN, CDR2 FVKESK. The CDR3 DNA sequence: TGTGCCAGCAGCCAAGAGGATGTTCGAGGATCCTACGAGCAGTACTTC. Translating gives CASSQEDVRGSYEQYF. The full variable domain, its missing parts supplied by reference TRBV14 and TRBJ2-7, is EAGVTQFPSHSVIEKGQTVTLRCDPISGHDNLYWYRRVMGKEIKFLLHFVKESKQDESGMPNNRFLAERTGGTYSTLKVQPAELEDSGVYFCASSQEDVRGSYEQYFGPGTRLTVT.

The J gene is TRBJ2-1, the V gene TRBV9, with unresolved D. Germline CDR1 SGDLS, CDR2 YYNGEE. CDR3 length: 12 amino acids. V was trimmed by 3 bases and J by 10 bases, leaving 11 bases between them. Written as DNA, the CDR3 is TGTGCCAGCAGCGCACCCGCAAAGGAGCAGTTCTTC. This gives the protein CASSAPAKEQFF. The variable domain in full, completed from reference TRBV9 and TRBJ2-1, reads DSGVTQTPKHLITATGQRVTLRCSPRSGDLSVYWYQQSLDQGLQFLIQYYNGEERAKGNILERFSAQQFPDLHSELNLSSLELGDSALYFCASSAPAKEQFFGPGTRLTVL.

V gene TRBV27 combines with J gene TRBJ2-1; D not certain. Trimming shortened V by 2 bases and J by 5 bases, and 10 bases separated the two germline ends. There are 14 residues in the CDR3. The germline V gene has CDR1 MNHEY and CDR2 SMNVEV (reference sequence). CDR3 sequence reads: CASSLMGSHNEQFF. CDR3 DNA: TGTGCCAGCAGTTTAATGGGGTCCCACAATGAGCAGTTCTTC.

V is TRBV28 and J is TRBJ1-4; D gene ambiguous. Germline lookup yields CDR1 MDHEN and CDR2 SYDVKM. There are 14 residues in the CDR3. The V end was cut by 6 bases, the J end by 3 bases, with 11 bases between. CDR3 bases: TGTGCCAGCAGACTTCCCGCGGCTAATGAAAAACTGTTTTTT. Amino acid sequence: CASRLPAANEKLFF.

The V and J genes are TRBV3-1 (or the pseudogene TRBV3-2) and TRBJ2-1; D is undetermined. The CDR3 spans 16 residues. From germline, CDR1 is LGHDT and CDR2 YNNKEL (reference sequence). V lost 0 bases to trimming and J lost 10 bases, with 19 bases between them. The CDR3 DNA follows: TGTGCCAGCAGCCAAGATATAAGGCAGGTCTCCCGAGAGCAGTTCTTC. This translates into CASSQDIRQVSREQFF.

The chain employs TRBV9 and TRBJ1-3; D is undetermined. Trimming took 3 bases from V and 1 from J, leaving 11 bases between them. The germline CDR1 and CDR2 sequences are SGDLS and YYNGEE. The CDR3 length is 15 residues. CDR3: CASSANGDSGNTIYF. In DNA form, the CDR3 reads TGTGCCAGCAGCGCCAATGGGGATTCTGGAAACACCATATATTTT.

This rearrangement joins TRBV5-1 to TRBJ1-6; 8 nucleotides match TRBD1. The germline V gene has CDR1 SGHRS and CDR2 YFSETQ. The CDR3 is made up of 15 amino acids. After removal of 4 bases from V and 10 bases from J, the junction contained 10 bases not matched to a gene. CDR3 coding DNA: TGCGCCAGCAGCCCCCAGGGACAGGAAGAGTCACCCCTCCACTTT. Translated, it gives CASSPQGQEESPLHF.

The rearrangement uses TRBV18 and TRBJ2-5, with D unclear. The V end was cut by 5 bases, the J end by 3 bases, with 10 bases between. The germline CDR1 and CDR2 sequences are KGHSH and LQKENI. The CDR3 has 13 residues. The DNA for the CDR3 is TGTGCCAGCTCAGGGTCGCAAGAAGAGACCCAGTACTTC. It encodes CASSGSQEETQYF.

A single count supports this clone. The chain has TRBV5-1 and TRBJ2-3; D is uncertain. CDR3 size: 16 residues. V was pared by 0 bases and J by 0 bases, with 11 bases between. Germline CDR1 reads SGHRS; CDR2 reads YFSETQ. Here the CDR3 reads CASSLGHRSSTDTQYF. In DNA, the CDR3 is TGCGCCAGCAGCTTGGGACACCGATCTAGCACAGATACGCAGTATTTT.

The chain employs TRBV19 and TRBJ1-6; no reliable D call. This CDR3 region has 15 residues. V was cut by 1 base and J by 7 bases, with 11 bases left in between. Per the germline V gene, CDR1 is LNHDA and CDR2 is SQIVND (reference sequence). The CDR3 bases are TGTGCCAGTAGTATAGGATCGGGTTGGAATTCACCCCTCCACTTT. It specifies CASSIGSGWNSPLHF.

The V gene is TRBV5-1, the J gene TRBJ2-3; D not resolved. Looked up from germline, CDR1 is SGHRS and CDR2 is YFSETQ. The CDR3 is 14 amino acids. V was pared by 3 bases and J by 3 bases, with 11 bases between. CDR3 coding DNA: TGCGCCAGCAGCTCGTTGGATGATACAGATACGCAGTATTTT. This encodes CASSSLDDTDTQYF.

The rearrangement uses TRBV5-1 and TRBJ1-1, with 9 bases that match TRBD1. This CDR3 is built from 16 residues. Germline assignment: CDR1 SGHRS and CDR2 YFSETQ. V was clipped by 0 bases and J by 2 bases; unmatched bases: 5. The CDR3 DNA sequence: TGCGCCAGCAGCTTGGCGGACAGGGGTCCTAACACTGAAGCTTTCTTT. Translated, it gives CASSLADRGPNTEAFF.

The gene calls are TRBV27 and TRBJ1-4, with D unresolved. The CDR3 length is 14 residues. Per the germline V gene, CDR1 is MNHEY and CDR2 is SMNVEV (reference sequence). Trimming shortened V by 5 bases and J by 1 base, and 8 bases separated the two germline ends. The CDR3 DNA sequence: TGTGCCAGCAGTCCTGGGCTAACTAATGAAAAACTGTTTTTT. Translating gives CASSPGLTNEKLFF.

The chain recombines TRBV9 with TRBJ1-2; D is unresolved. Per germline, CDR1 SGDLS and CDR2 YYNGEE. This CDR3 contains 18 residues. Trimming pared 0 bases from V and 2 bases from J, leaving 20 bases between. The CDR3 region has the DNA TGTGCCAGCAGCGTAGAACCCCCAGGAGGTAAAGAGAACTATGGCTACACCTTC. This translates into CASSVEPPGGKENYGYTF. Based on the CDR3 plus reference TRBV9 and TRBJ1-2, the full variable domain is DSGVTQTPKHLITATGQRVTLRCSPRSGDLSVYWYQQSLDQGLQFLIQYYNGEERAKGNILERFSAQQFPDLHSELNLSSLELGDSALYFCASSVEPPGGKENYGYTFGSGTRLTVV.